One and the same sample provided the 13 T cell receptor beta chains below, sequenced in a study of blood T cell repertoires in COVID-19. TCRdb's table, derived via immunoSEQ multiplex PCR, lists solely in-frame clones and lacks some. The sample contains 150,000 to 200,000 clones, around 90% of which appear only once. The sample taken for sequencing was peripheral blood. The receptors were gathered from a human donor in a cohort sampled during active COVID-19.

The rearrangement links TRBV29-1 to TRBJ2-1; 8 nucleotides match TRBD2. CDR3 length: 14 amino acids. Germline lookup yields CDR1 SQVTM and CDR2 ANQGSEA. V lost 2 bases and J lost 10; bases outside the gene matches: 10. In DNA, the CDR3 is TGCAGCGTTGAAAGAGGGACTAGGGGCGAAGAGCAGTTCTTC. Its protein product is CSVERGTRGEEQFF.

CDR3 residues: CASSLRQGSIDEQYF. CDR3 DNA: TGTGCCAGCAGCTTACGACAGGGGAGTATCGACGAGCAGTACTTC. V is TRBV7-9 and J is TRBJ2-7; 8 bases map to TRBD1. The V segment lost 2 bases and the J segment 5 bases; nucleotides outside the gene matches: 8. This CDR3 contains 15 residues. CDR1 SEHNR and CDR2 FQNEAQ come from the germline V gene (reference sequence). The whole variable domain, filled in from reference TRBV7-9 and TRBJ2-7, reads DTGVSQNPRHKITKRGQNVTFRCDPISEHNRLYWYRQTLGQGPEFLTYFQNEAQLEKSRLLSDRFSAERPKGSFSTLEIQRTEQGDSAMYLCASSLRQGSIDEQYFGPGTRLTVT.

To note about this clone: The same CDR3 can be traced to other DNA sequences in this sample. This chain joins TRBV7-9 and TRBJ2-1, with D perhaps TRBD2 (5 bases). V lost 5 bases, J lost 2 bases, and 10 bases lay in between. The CDR3 has 14 amino acids. Germline values: CDR1 SEHNR, CDR2 FQNEAQ (reference sequence). The CDR3 DNA is TGTGCCAGCAGCCGGGGTGGGACCTACAATGAGCAGTTCTTC. Translated: CASSRGGTYNEQFF.

V usage is TRBV3-1 (or the pseudogene TRBV3-2) and J usage is TRBJ1-1; the D is unclear. The germline V and J ends were trimmed by 0 bases and 0 bases, with 11 bases remaining between them. Germline loops: CDR1 LGHDT, CDR2 YNNKEL (reference sequence). The CDR3 is 16 amino acids. The CDR3 spells CASSQETGNMNTEAFF. The CDR3 region has the DNA TGTGCCAGCAGCCAAGAAACGGGGAATATGAACACTGAAGCTTTCTTT.

The chain is built from TRBV6-1 and TRBJ2-1; no clear D gene. Trimming shortened V by 2 bases and J by 8 bases, and 16 bases separated the two germline ends. The CDR3 spans 15 residues. The germline V gene encodes CDR1 MNHNS and CDR2 SASEGT. CDR3: CASSELVSRLDEQFF. CDR3 DNA: TGTGCCAGCAGTGAACTAGTTTCAAGGCTCGATGAGCAGTTCTTC.

The chain's CDR3 is CASSFYSGSGELFF. The CDR3 nucleotides are TGTGCCAGCAGCTTCTATAGCGGATCCGGGGAGCTGTTTTTT. V is TRBV7-2 and J is TRBJ2-2; TRBD2 might be the D (6 bases). The germline gives CDR1 SGHTA, CDR2 FQGNSA. V lost 3 bases to trimming and J lost 6 bases, with 11 bases between them. The CDR3 covers 14 residues.

This clone has a single count. This chain links TRBV5-8 with TRBJ1-4; no firm D call. Germline CDR1 reads SGHTS; CDR2 reads YDEGEE. Trimming removed 2 bases from V and 3 bases from J, with 11 bases in between. The CDR3 extends over 15 amino acids. The chain's CDR3 is CASSFGGIANEKLFF. CDR3 coding DNA: TGTGCCAGCAGCTTTGGAGGGATAGCTAATGAAAAACTGTTTTTT.

V usage is TRBV28 and J usage is TRBJ1-2; D ambiguous. The CDR3 totals 12 residues. V lost 4 bases and J lost 8, with 11 bases in between. In germline, CDR1 is MDHEN, CDR2 SYDVKM. As DNA, the CDR3 is TGTGCCAGCAGTTGGGAGGGTAGAGGCTACACCTTC. This codes for CASSWEGRGYTF.

This chain uses TRBV27 with TRBJ1-1; D gene ambiguous. Trimming shortened V by 2 bases and J by 1 base, and 8 bases separated the two germline ends. Germline V gene sequence: CDR1 MNHEY, CDR2 SMNVEV (reference sequence). The length of the CDR3 is 14 residues. The CDR3 reads CASSLGRKNTEAFF. The CDR3 nucleotides read TGTGCCAGCAGTTTAGGGCGAAAGAACACTGAAGCTTTCTTT.

The genes are TRBV15 and TRBJ1-5, with unresolved D. This CDR3 region has 16 residues. CDR1 and CDR2 from the germline V gene are LNHNV and YYDKDF (reference sequence). Trimming pared 4 bases from V and 2 bases from J, leaving 15 bases between. CDR3 DNA: TGTGCCACCAGCATTACCACAGTGTCGGGCAATCAGCCCCAGCATTTT. Its protein is CATSITTVSGNQPQHF.

The chain links TRBV27 to TRBJ2-3; no clear D gene. This CDR3 contains 11 residues. With 7 bases removed from V and 9 bases from J, the gap between germline ends came to 11 bases. Germline loops: CDR1 MNHEY, CDR2 SMNVEV (reference sequence). The CDR3 DNA sequence: TGTGCCAGCATTTCCGTATTGACGCAGTATTTT. It encodes CASISVLTQYF.

The chain is built from TRBV5-1 and TRBJ1-1; no definite D call. Per the germline V gene, CDR1 is SGHRS and CDR2 is YFSETQ. V was cut by 4 bases and J by 1 base, with 11 bases left in between. The CDR3 totals 14 residues. The CDR3 sequence: CASSAFWANTEAFF. Written as DNA, the CDR3 is TGCGCCAGCAGCGCCTTTTGGGCGAACACTGAAGCTTTCTTT.

V gene TRBV29-1 combines with J gene TRBJ2-1; 8 nucleotides line up with TRBD2. Germline trimming cut 6 bases from V and 0 bases from J; bases unmatched to any gene: 10. The CDR3 contains 16 residues. Germline CDR1 SQVTM, CDR2 ANQGSEA. CDR3 bases: TGCAGCGTCGCGGGGGGATCACCGAGCTCCTACAATGAGCAGTTCTTC. Translating gives CSVAGGSPSSYNEQFF.